The 30 T cell receptor beta chains listed next were all sequenced from one sample in a study of blood T cell repertoires in COVID-19. TCRdb's table, derived via immunoSEQ multiplex PCR, lists solely in-frame clones and lacks some. This table has just over 250,000 clones, around 84% appearing once. The specimen sequenced was PBMCs or T cells enriched from blood (not recorded which). Every receptor here comes from a man in his thirties or forties with acute COVID-19.

This clone was seen a few times. The chain couples TRBV28 to TRBJ2-4; 7 bases fit TRBD1. Germline V gene data show CDR1 as MDHEN and CDR2 as SYDVKM. Trimming took 5 bases from V and 8 from J; bases not matched to a gene: 9. CDR3 length equals 14 residues. The CDR3 DNA sequence: TGTGCCAGCAGTAAACAGGGGAACGCGGACATTCAGTACTTC. Translated: CASSKQGNADIQYF.

This chain links TRBV21-1 with TRBJ2-6; TRBD2, the D gene given by the table, was not confirmed from the DNA. TRBV21-1 is reported as a pseudogene. CDR3 length equals 18 residues. In nucleotides, the CDR3 is TGTGCCAGCAGCAGAAAGGGAGCGGAAAACTCTGGGGCCAACGTCCTGACTTTC. It codes for CASSRKGAENSGANVLTF.

This chain joins TRBV18 and TRBJ1-5; D not resolved. V shed 5 bases and J shed 5 bases, with 10 bases lying between them. CDR1 is KGHSH, CDR2 LQKENI, per germline. This CDR3 is 13 amino acids long. This CDR3 reads CASSGLKDQPQHF. CDR3 sequence (DNA): TGTGCCAGCTCAGGACTTAAGGATCAGCCCCAGCATTTT.

V is TRBV2 and J is TRBJ2-5; the match to TRBD2 covers 11 bases. Germline V gene data show CDR1 as SNHLY and CDR2 as FYNNEI. After removal of 4 bases from V and 5 bases from J, the junction contained 6 bases not matched to a gene. This CDR3 region has 15 residues. The CDR3 coding sequence is TGTGCCAGCAGTGGTATAGCGGGGGGGCTGGAGACCCAGTACTTC. Protein sequence: CASSGIAGGLETQYF.

This clone has only one observation. This chain joins TRBV6-5 and TRBJ1-5, with TRBD1 matching over 8 bases. V lost 7 bases to trimming and J lost 7 bases; unmatched junction nucleotides: 6. The CDR3 totals 13 residues. Germline CDR1 and CDR2: MNHEY and SVGAGI. DNA of the CDR3: TGTGCCAGCATTAACAGGGGGAACCAGCCCCAGCATTTT. It codes for CASINRGNQPQHF.

This chain joins TRBV24-1 and TRBJ2-1; D call uncertain. Per germline, CDR1 KGHDR and CDR2 SFDVKD. The length of the CDR3 is 15 residues. With 1 base removed from V and 5 bases from J, the gap between germline ends came to 11 bases. The CDR3: CATSDFGPMNNEQFF. CDR3 coding DNA: TGTGCCACCAGTGATTTTGGGCCCATGAACAATGAGCAGTTCTTC.

The rearrangement links TRBV2 to TRBJ2-2; 7 bases fit TRBD2. Germline CDR1 reads SNHLY; CDR2 reads FYNNEI. The CDR3 covers 13 residues. Germline trimming cut 9 bases from V and 3 bases from J; bases unmatched to any gene: 4. CDR3 region: CASIGLDTGELFF. In DNA, the CDR3 is TGTGCCAGTATAGGACTAGACACCGGGGAGCTGTTTTTT.

The chain recombines TRBV6-5 with TRBJ1-5, with D tentatively TRBD1 (5 bases). The CDR3 loop spans 15 amino acids. Germline values: CDR1 MNHEY, CDR2 SVGAGI. With 7 bases removed from V and 2 bases from J, the gap between germline ends came to 15 bases. DNA of the CDR3: TGTGCCAGCACCTCGGGTGAAGGGGGCAATCAGCCCCAGCATTTT. The encoded protein is CASTSGEGGNQPQHF.

This chain links TRBV2 with TRBJ2-1; D might be TRBD2 (5 bases). The CDR3 covers 12 residues. V was pared by 4 bases and J by 6 bases, with 7 bases between. Germline assignment: CDR1 SNHLY and CDR2 FYNNEI. The CDR3 spells CASSAGSNEQFF. The DNA of the CDR3 is TGTGCCAGCAGTGCGGGGAGCAATGAGCAGTTCTTC.

This chain links TRBV15 with TRBJ1-2; 7 bases fit TRBD1. The length of the CDR3 is 15 residues. Germline V CDR1 and CDR2: LNHNV, YYDKDF (reference sequence). The ends lost 3 bases at V and 4 bases at J; junction bases unmatched: 8. As DNA, the CDR3 is TGTGCCACCAGCAGTGGGACAGCGACGTCCTATGGCTACACCTTC. This sequence encodes CATSSGTATSYGYTF.

The chain combines TRBV28 with TRBJ2-1; TRBD2 aligns across 9 bases. V shed 4 bases and J 3 bases; nucleotides not matched to a gene: 4. The CDR3 loop spans 15 amino acids. Germline lookup yields CDR1 MDHEN and CDR2 SYDVKM. The CDR3 DNA sequence: TGTGCCAGCAGTTCGTTAGCGGGAGACTACAATGAGCAGTTCTTC. Its translation: CASSSLAGDYNEQFF.

This clone occurred a few times. This chain uses TRBV27 with TRBJ2-7, with 7 bases identical to TRBD2. The germline V gene encodes CDR1 MNHEY and CDR2 SMNVEV (reference sequence). With V trimmed by 6 bases and J by 2 bases, 7 bases remained unmatched. This CDR3 has 14 residues. This CDR3 is CASRGGAGPYEQYV. The DNA of the CDR3 is TGTGCCAGCAGAGGTGGAGCGGGGCCCTACGAGCAGTACGTC.

The count of this clone is one. The rearrangement joins TRBV12-3 or TRBV12-4 to TRBJ2-7; D is unclear. V was trimmed by 1 base and J by 3 bases, leaving 7 bases between them. This CDR3 is 13 amino acids long. CDR3 in amino acids: CASSLDQVYEQYV. CDR3 coding DNA: TGTGCCAGCAGTTTAGACCAGGTCTACGAGCAGTACGTC.

This clone has at least ten counts. This chain links TRBV6-5 with TRBJ2-2; TRBD1 is a possible D gene (6 bases). CDR1 and CDR2 from the germline V gene are MNHEY and SVGAGI. Trimming pared 1 base from V and 7 bases from J, leaving 10 bases between. This CDR3 region has 14 residues. This chain's CDR3 is CASSYLQGFGELFF. CDR3 DNA: TGTGCCAGCAGTTACTTACAGGGCTTCGGGGAGCTGTTTTTT.

The rearrangement links TRBV27 to TRBJ1-5; 7 bases line up with TRBD1. From germline, CDR1 is MNHEY and CDR2 SMNVEV (reference sequence). V lost 5 bases, J lost 5 bases, and 6 bases stayed unmatched. This CDR3 has 14 amino acids. CDR3 residues: CASSMWTGYQPQHF. For the CDR3, the DNA is TGTGCCAGCAGTATGTGGACAGGCTATCAGCCCCAGCATTTT.

The CDR3: CASSLVGQLSTDTQYF. In DNA form, the CDR3 reads TGCGCCAGCAGCTTGGTGGGACAGCTTAGCACAGATACGCAGTATTTT. This chain links TRBV5-1 with TRBJ2-3, with TRBD1 matching 7 bases. Germline lookup yields CDR1 SGHRS and CDR2 YFSETQ. J was trimmed by 0 bases and V by 0 bases; bases with no gene match: 4. The CDR3 extends over 16 amino acids.

This clone was counted a few times. A junction end diverges from the germline sequence, so it may reflect a read error. CDR3 amino acids: CASRPTSGSYGELFF. Here the CDR3 DNA reads TGTGCCAGCAGACCGACTAGCGGGAGTTACGGGGAGCTGTTTTTT. The genes are TRBV5-1 and TRBJ2-2; 12 bases map to TRBD2. Per the germline V gene, CDR1 is SGHRS and CDR2 is YFSETQ. CDR3 length equals 15 residues. Complete variable domain (other parts from reference TRBV5-1 and TRBJ2-2): KAGVTQTPRYLIKTRGQQVTLSCSPISGHRSVSWYQQTPGQGLQFLFEYFSETQRNKGNFPGRFSGRQFSNSRSEMNVSTLELGDSALYLCASRPTSGSYGELFFGEGSRLTVL.

This clone was detected only once. This chain links TRBV10-2 with TRBJ1-5, with 8 bases lining up with TRBD1. Germline CDR1 and CDR2: WSHSY and SAAADI. CDR3 length: 16 amino acids. V trimming: 5 bases; J trimming: 4 bases; junction bases outside the gene matches: 10. The CDR3 region is CASSSSGTGGNQPQHF. CDR3 bases: TGCGCCAGCAGTTCTTCCGGGACAGGAGGTAATCAGCCCCAGCATTTT.

V is TRBV3-1 (or the pseudogene TRBV3-2) and J is TRBJ1-2; D might be TRBD1 (6 bases). The CDR3 covers 14 residues. The V end lost 2 bases, the J end lost 4 bases, and 11 bases lay between the germline ends. Germline assignment: CDR1 LGHDT and CDR2 YNNKEL (reference sequence). The CDR3: CASSQPTGTYGYTF. CDR3 nucleotides: TGTGCCAGCAGCCAACCCACAGGGACCTATGGCTACACCTTC.

The CDR3: CASSFPGGVYNEQFF. Here the CDR3 DNA reads TGTGCCAGCAGTTTCCCGGGGGGCGTTTACAATGAGCAGTTCTTC. The chain recombines TRBV27 with TRBJ2-1, with D perhaps matching TRBD2 (7 bases). CDR1 is MNHEY and CDR2 is SMNVEV in the germline V gene (reference sequence). Trimming left V 3 bases short and J 4 bases short, with 13 bases between. There are 15 residues in the CDR3.

This clone turned up a few times. V and J are TRBV10-3 and TRBJ1-6; TRBD1 might be the D (6 bases). Germline assignment: CDR1 ENHRY and CDR2 SYGVKD. CDR3 length: 14 amino acids. The germline V and J ends were trimmed by 8 bases and 9 bases, with 17 bases remaining between them. CDR3 in DNA: TGTGCCATCGGCGGCGGGGGCCCGTCTTCACCCCTCCACTTT. Translation gives CAIGGGGPSSPLHF.

The chain employs TRBV5-1 and TRBJ2-2, with TRBD2 matching 10 bases. This CDR3 has 15 amino acids. In germline, CDR1 is SGHRS, CDR2 YFSETQ. V lost 4 bases and J lost 4; bases outside the gene matches: 4. The CDR3 is CASSRSGGRTGELFF. In DNA, the CDR3 is TGCGCCAGCAGCCGTAGCGGGGGGCGCACCGGGGAGCTGTTTTTT.

The rearrangement uses TRBV5-6 and TRBJ1-2; 12 nucleotides line up with TRBD1. Losses at the gene ends were 0 bases for V and 7 bases for J; bases not matched to a gene: 10. The CDR3 length is 17 residues. Germline CDR1 is SGHDT and CDR2 is YYEEEE. CDR3 bases: TGTGCCAGCAGCTTGGGAGGGACAGGGGGCGCCTGGGTTGGCTACACCTTC. It encodes CASSLGGTGGAWVGYTF.

This chain uses TRBV28 with TRBJ2-7, with 7 bases fitting TRBD1. This CDR3 has 13 amino acids. The germline gives CDR1 MDHEN, CDR2 SYDVKM. J gave up 5 bases and V 6 bases, and 7 bases lay outside the gene matches. The CDR3 loop reads CASSRDRLDEQYV. CDR3 bases: TGTGCCAGCAGCCGGGACAGACTCGACGAGCAGTACGTC.

As concerns this clone: One end of the junction does not line up with germline, which may come from a read error. The rearrangement uses TRBV5-1 and TRBJ1-3, with 8 bases that match TRBD1. CDR1 is SGHRS, CDR2 YFSETQ, per germline. This CDR3 is built from 14 residues. CDR3 coding DNA: TGTGCCAGCACCGTCCAGGGGGCGGGAAACACCATATATTTT. It encodes CASTVQGAGNTIYF.

The genes are TRBV27 and TRBJ2-7; a possible D gene is TRBD1 (6 bases). The CDR3 has 15 amino acids. Deletions cut 0 bases from V and 7 bases from J, with 16 bases between. Germline V gives CDR1 MNHEY, CDR2 SMNVEV (reference sequence). Written as DNA, the CDR3 is TGTGCCAGCAGTTTATCATTACGGACAGCGCTGGAGCAGTACGTC. Encoded protein: CASSLSLRTALEQYV.

The chain has TRBV19 and TRBJ1-2, with D uncertain. The CDR3 extends over 14 amino acids. The germline CDR1 and CDR2 sequences are LNHDA and SQIVND (reference sequence). V lost 3 bases and J lost 4, with 12 bases in between. CDR3 coding DNA: TGTGCCAGTAGTATCTCGGACTTTCTCTATGGCTACACCTTC. Its protein is CASSISDFLYGYTF.

The V gene is TRBV7-9, the J gene TRBJ2-3, with 7 bases lining up with TRBD1. The germline gives CDR1 SEHNR, CDR2 FQNEAQ (reference sequence). The V and J ends lost 2 bases and 14 bases, in that order; junction bases with no gene match: 7. The CDR3 contains 12 residues. CDR3 in DNA: TGTGCCAGCAGCTTAATACAGGGGAGCTGGTATTTT. This encodes CASSLIQGSWYF. Using reference TRBV7-9 and TRBJ2-3 for the parts outside the CDR3, the full variable domain is DTGVSQNPRHKITKRGQNVTFRCDPISEHNRLYWYRQTLGQGPEFLTYFQNEAQLEKSRLLSDRFSAERPKGSFSTLEIQRTEQGDSAMYLCASSLIQGSWYFGPGTRLTVL.

The CDR3 region is CASIQDGRQGYGYTF. CDR3 nucleotide sequence: TGTGCCAGCATTCAAGACGGCCGACAGGGCTATGGCTACACCTTC. The chain uses TRBV27 and TRBJ1-2; TRBD1 matches at 7 bases. V lost 7 bases to trimming and J lost 4 bases; unmatched junction nucleotides: 12. Per germline, CDR1 MNHEY and CDR2 SMNVEV (reference sequence). The CDR3 has 15 amino acids.

The chain recombines TRBV11-3 with TRBJ2-1; D might be TRBD1 (6 bases). The CDR3 runs to 11 residues. Germline-derived CDR1 and CDR2 are SGHNT and YENEEA. V was trimmed by 6 bases and J by 7 bases, leaving 7 bases between them. The CDR3 region has the DNA TGTGCCAGCAGAAGGGGGAATGAGCAGTTCTTC. Amino acid sequence: CASRRGNEQFF.